The 14 T cell receptor beta chains below were found in one sample sequenced in a study of molecular identifiers for immune sequencing clone quantification. TCRdb re-called the PCR reads with MiXCR, one entry per CDR3 protein. The sample includes roughly 90,000 distinct CDR3 sequences, around 17% of them seen just once. The material sequenced was naive CD8+ T cells from blood, with Jurkat cell RNA spiked in. The subset: FACS-sorted CD8+CD4-CCR7+CD45RA+ naive T cells. The receptors shown here come from a human donor in good health. Some libraries in this study had Jurkat cell RNA spiked in.

This clonotype was seen at least ten times. This CDR3 reads CASSLALAGGVLGAKNIQYF. The CDR3 nucleotides read TGTGCCAGCAGTTTAGCCCTAGCGGGAGGAGTTTTGGGAGCCAAAAACATTCAGTACTTC. V usage is TRBV28 and J usage is TRBJ2-4; 11 nucleotides match TRBD2. V dropped 2 bases and J dropped 0; count of bases not matched to a gene: 12. The CDR3 sequence is 20 residues long. Looked up from germline, CDR1 is MDHEN and CDR2 is SYDVKM.

The DNA for the CDR3 is TGTGCCAGCCGCCCCGGGGGGGTGGCGGGACGGGCAGATACGCAGTATTTT. Translating gives CASRPGGVAGRADTQYF. This rearrangement joins TRBV27 to TRBJ2-3, with 8 bases that match TRBD2. J was trimmed by 4 bases and V by 8 bases; bases with no gene match: 17. The germline V gene has CDR1 MNHEY and CDR2 SMNVEV (reference sequence). There are 17 residues in the CDR3.

This clonotype was recorded at least ten times. Lacking the conserved final phenylalanine or tryptophan, this CDR3 likely reflects a read error. The limits of the CDR3 on the DNA are not certain, so only TCRdb's listed CDR3 is given. The chain joins TRBV19 to TRBJ1-1. Per germline, CDR1 LNHDA and CDR2 SQIVND (reference sequence). The CDR3 numbers 12 amino acids, ends counted. CDR3: CASSIGAGNPIL.

In its sample, this clonotype was seen many times. The chain combines TRBV9 with TRBJ2-3; D remains ambiguous. This CDR3 is 17 amino acids long. Germline lookup yields CDR1 SGDLS and CDR2 YYNGEE. Trimming removed 0 bases from V and 0 bases from J, with 14 bases in between. CDR3 sequence (DNA): TGTGCCAGCAGCGTAGATTCCACAGCCCCTAGCACAGATACGCAGTATTTT. Its protein is CASSVDSTAPSTDTQYF.

Points on this clonotype: A much bigger clone sits one base away, suggesting this may be a read error. V is TRBV27 and J is TRBJ2-1; D is possibly TRBD2 (5 bases). Trimming removed 4 bases from V and 1 base from J, with 11 bases in between. Germline V gene lookup returns CDR1 MNHEY and CDR2 SMNVEV (reference sequence). The CDR3 is made up of 15 amino acids. DNA for the CDR3: TGTGCCAGCAGTTCCTCCCGGGGTTCCTACAATGAGCAGTTCTTC. It codes for CASSSSRGSYNEQFF.

This clonotype was seen many times. The chain links TRBV30 to TRBJ2-3, with 10 bases identical to TRBD1. Germline V gives CDR1 GTSNPN, CDR2 SVGIG (reference sequence). The CDR3 runs 15 residues. V lost 2 bases and J lost 5; bases outside the gene matches: 7. The CDR3 coding sequence is TGTGCCTGGAGTCTGGGGACAGGGGTAGAAGATACGCAGTATTTT. It yields the protein CAWSLGTGVEDTQYF.

As concerns this clonotype: A read error may produce the germline difference seen at one junction end. This sequence joins TRBV3-1 and TRBJ1-3; D may be TRBD1 (5 bases). CDR3 length equals 17 residues. Germline-derived CDR1 and CDR2 are LGHDT and YNNKEL (reference sequence). CDR3 residues: CVSSSVNRTQRGNTIYF. For the CDR3, the DNA is TGTGTCAGCAGCTCCGTCAACAGGACGCAAAGGGGAAACACCATATATTTT. Using reference TRBV3-1 and TRBJ1-3 for the parts outside the CDR3, the full variable domain is DTAVSQTPKYLVTQMGNDKSIKCEQNLGHDTMYWYKQDSKKFLKIMFSYNNKELIINETVPNRFSPKSPDKAHLNLHINSLELGDSAVYFCVSSSVNRTQRGNTIYFGEGSWLTVV.

This clonotype was seen at least ten times. The V call is TRBV20-1, the J call TRBJ2-2, with 9 nucleotides matching TRBD2. The V gene's germline CDR1 is DFQATT and CDR2 SNEGSKA (reference sequence). The trim removed 0 bases at V and 6 bases at J, leaving 11 bases unmatched. This CDR3 is 17 amino acids long. The CDR3 nucleotides are TGCAGTGCTAGAGATAATTACGGGACTAGCCGTGCCGGGGAGCTGTTTTTT. Amino acid sequence: CSARDNYGTSRAGELFF.

Comments on this clonotype: Possible read error: a much larger clone is one base away. The CDR3 is CNVAGGLAGGYEQYF. Here the CDR3 DNA reads TGCAACGTCGCCGGGGGACTAGCGGGGGGTTACGAGCAGTACTTC. The gene calls are TRBV29-1 and TRBJ2-7, with 15 bases matching TRBD2. The CDR3 has 15 residues. CDR1 is SQVTM and CDR2 is ANQGSEA in the germline V gene.

In this sample, this clonotype turned up a few times. A much larger clone differs by one base, so this may be a read error. The V and J genes are TRBV27 and TRBJ1-1, with no clear D. There are 13 residues in the CDR3. The germline V and J ends were trimmed by 8 bases and 2 bases, with 12 bases remaining between them. CDR1 is MNHEY and CDR2 is SMNVEV in the germline V gene (reference sequence). The CDR3 DNA is TGTGCCAGCGGTTCGTCGGTTAACACTGAAGCTTTCTTT. It specifies CASGSSVNTEAFF.

This clonotype was seen more than once but under ten times. V gene TRBV30 combines with J gene TRBJ2-7; D is ambiguous. V dropped 0 bases and J dropped 5 bases, with 11 bases sitting between them. CDR1 GTSNPN and CDR2 SVGIG come from the germline V gene (reference sequence). CDR3 length: 13 residues. The CDR3 bases are TGTGCCTGGAGTGTCCTGGGGTTCAACGAGCAGTACTTC. It is translated as CAWSVLGFNEQYF. The variable domain in full, with the rest retrieved from reference TRBV30 and TRBJ2-7, is SQTIHQWPATLVQPVGSPLSLECTVEGTSNPNLYWYRQAAGRGLQLLFYSVGIGQISSEVPQNLSASRPQDRQFILSSKKLLLSDSGFYLCAWSVLGFNEQYFGPGTRLTVT.

This clonotype was found many times. The chain carries TRBV9 and TRBJ2-2; D unresolved. CDR1 is SGDLS, CDR2 YYNGEE, per germline. The CDR3 is 17 residues long. V was trimmed by 3 bases and J by 3 bases, leaving 18 bases between them. The DNA of the CDR3 is TGTGCCAGCAGCGGGATCCCGGAGTGGGGTGACACCGGGGAGCTGTTTTTT. This sequence encodes CASSGIPEWGDTGELFF.

A note on this clonotype: This may arise from a read error, as a much more abundant clone is one base away. The rearrangement links TRBV7-9 to TRBJ2-2; D is ambiguous. The CDR3 extends over 11 amino acids. Looked up from germline, CDR1 is SEHNR and CDR2 is FQNEAQ (reference sequence). The V end lost 2 bases, the J end lost 8 bases, and 3 bases lay between the germline ends. The CDR3 DNA follows: TGTGCCAGCAGCTTACGGGGGGAGCTGTTTTTT. Amino acids: CASSLRGELFF.

Details on this clonotype: Relative to the germline gene, one junction end is altered; a read error may explain this. The chain is built from TRBV27 and TRBJ1-1; the D gene is possibly TRBD1 (6 bases). CDR3 size: 13 residues. CDR1 MNHEY and CDR2 SMNVEV come from the germline V gene (reference sequence). CDR3 residues: CASRWTAASEASF. In nucleotides, the CDR3 is TGTGCCAGCAGGTGGACAGCAGCCAGCGAAGCTTCCTTT.